This T cell receptor (beta chain) was sequenced for a study of T cells in Graves' hyperthyroidism and ophthalmopathy. Overall study: Peripheral blood draws took place at initial diagnosis, ahead of any treatment. Study-wide results and limits: A 13 V-J model separated ophthalmopathy from stable hyperthyroidism.

CDR3 length: 13 amino acids. The V gene end was trimmed by 3 bases and the J gene end by 2 bases; junction bases not matched to a gene: 1. Germline V gene sequence: CDR1 SGDLS, CDR2 YYNGEE. RNA transcripts yielded amplified TCR beta CDR3 regions. When the TCR CDR3 underwent first-round RT-PCR, the HTBI primer set was used. TCRdb passed the multiplex PCR reads through MiXCR, listing each CDR3 protein once. The sample includes 450,000 to 650,000 distinct CDR3 sequences, around 21% of them seen just once. This clonotype appeared many times. Antigen: not known. Hyperthyroidism patients were newly diagnosed, had disease duration under 2 months, and were aged 18 to 65 years. Source material for PBMCs was around 10 ml fresh peripheral blood.

The clonotype was recovered from a man between 18 and 29 years old with Graves' hyperthyroidism. V gene TRBV9 combines with J gene TRBJ2-7; 8 positions agree with TRBD1. Material for sequencing was blood. DNA for the CDR3: TGTGCCAGCAGCGCGGGACAGGCCTACGAGCAGTACTTC. Translating it yields CASSAGQAYEQYF.